This TCR beta chain was sequenced for a study of human thymus T cells. Notes on the study in general: Repertoires sampled from thymus and blood appeared biased in V and J gene usage.

Only in-frame clones appear in the TCRdb table, and some are missing; sequencing was by immunoSEQ multiplex PCR. The sample contains tens of thousands of clones, 85% to 95% of which appear only once. Immunologically healthy infants in Finland undergoing congenital heart defect surgery were the donors. During surgery, about 0.45-1 mL peripheral blood was drawn from four of eight donors. Blood DNA came from all available leukocytes, not a fixed cell number. This clone occurred once. The antigen is unknown. The specimen was blood. This TCR came from a boy in the first two years of life with a congenital heart defect but otherwise immunologically healthy.

CDR3 loop: CASSPHSGPSSYNEQFF. The CDR3 nucleotides are TGTGCCAGCTCACCCCATAGCGGGCCGAGCTCCTACAATGAGCAGTTCTTC. This rearrangement joins TRBV18 to TRBJ2-1; 7 bases line up with TRBD2. This CDR3 has 17 residues. Germline CDR1 KGHSH, CDR2 LQKENI. V dropped 3 bases and J dropped 0; count of bases not matched to a gene: 8.